This T cell receptor (beta chain) was observed in a study of T cell repertoires in cytomegalovirus infection. Whole-study context: Matching HLA type and CMV infection were both indicated by public TCR beta signatures.

V gave up 5 bases and J gave up 1 base; unmatched junction bases: 4. Per the germline V gene, CDR1 is SGHTA and CDR2 is FQGNSA. This CDR3 region has 14 residues. TCRdb independently ran MiXCR on the reads; one entry per CDR3 protein. The data contain tens of thousands of distinct CDR3 sequences, 4% of them singletons. Overall study findings and caveats: It was HLA-C-restricted CMV-specific TCR beta clonotypes that dominated the response ex vivo.

This clonotype was observed many times. Its target is unknown. The chain has TRBV7-2 and TRBJ1-1, with 7 bases fitting TRBD1. This receptor was obtained from a human donor in good health (CMV status not recorded). Some clones in this sample may be carry-over from other donors' samples. The sample comprised PBMCs. CDR3 residues: CASSEDRKNTEAFF. CDR3 nucleotides: TGTGCCAGCAGCGAGGACAGGAAGAACACTGAAGCTTTCTTT.